This T cell receptor (beta chain) stems from a study of T cells after yellow fever vaccination. This clonotype came up a few times. TCRdb recomputed calls from the 5' RACE reads with MiXCR, one row per CDR3 protein. Of around 300,000 distinct CDR3 sequences listed, 3.5% to 4.5% were seen once; the top ten hold approximately 19%. The CDR3 length is 12 residues. Germline V CDR1 and CDR2: KGHDR, SFDVKD. Unmatched junction bases numbered 2, after V lost 9 bases and J lost 3 bases. Sequencing was performed on PBMCs, taken 15 days after the yellow fever booster vaccination. This chain connects TRBV24-1 to TRBJ1-2; 8 bases line up with TRBD1. The TCR sequence derives from a man between 18 and 35 years old who received the YFV17D yellow fever vaccine. The chain's CDR3 is CATATGDYGYTF. CDR3 DNA: TGTGCCACCGCGACAGGGGACTATGGCTACACCTTC.